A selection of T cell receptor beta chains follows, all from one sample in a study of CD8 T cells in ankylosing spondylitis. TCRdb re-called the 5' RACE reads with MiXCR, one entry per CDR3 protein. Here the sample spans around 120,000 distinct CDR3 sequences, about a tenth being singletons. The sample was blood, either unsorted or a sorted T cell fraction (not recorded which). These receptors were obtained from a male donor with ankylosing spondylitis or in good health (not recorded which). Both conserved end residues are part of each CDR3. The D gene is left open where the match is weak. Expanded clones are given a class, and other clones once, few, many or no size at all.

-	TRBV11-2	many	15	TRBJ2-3	TGTGCCAGCAGCTTAGTGGGCGGGCAAGCAGATACGCAGTATTTT	CASSLVGGQADTQYF
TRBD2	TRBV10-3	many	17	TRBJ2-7	TGTGCCATCCGGGGAGGGGGACTAGCGGTGACCTCCTACGAGCAGTACTTC	CAIRGGGLAVTSYEQYF
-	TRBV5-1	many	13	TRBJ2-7	TGCGCCAGCGGGGGGGACAGTTCCTACGAGCAGTACTTC	CASGGDSSYEQYF
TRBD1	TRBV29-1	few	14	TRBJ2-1	TGCAGCGGGAAGACAGGGGAGGCCTACAATGAGCAGTTCTTC	CSGKTGEAYNEQFF
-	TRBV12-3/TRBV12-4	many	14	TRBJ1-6	TGTGCCAGCAGTTGGTCCGTTTTTGATTCACCCCTCCACTTT	CASSWSVFDSPLHF
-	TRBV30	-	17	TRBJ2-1	TGTGCCTGGAGTGTCTCCGGGGGAATCAGCTCCTACAATGAGCAGTTCTTC	CAWSVSGGISSYNEQFF
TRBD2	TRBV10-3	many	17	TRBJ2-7	TGTGCCATCAGTGAGTCATTAGCGGGTGAACACTCCTACGAGCAGTACTTC	CAISESLAGEHSYEQYF
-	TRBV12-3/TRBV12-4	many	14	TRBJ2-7	TGTGCCAGCAGTTGGGGAGGCTGGTCGTCCGAGCAGTACTTC	CASSWGGWSSEQYF
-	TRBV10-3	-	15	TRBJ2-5	TGTGCCATCAGTGAGTCTGGAGGATCCCAAGAGACCCAGTACTTC	CAISESGGSQETQYF
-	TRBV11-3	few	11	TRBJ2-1	TGTGCCAGGAGGGGATACAATGAGCAGTTCTTC	CARRGYNEQFF
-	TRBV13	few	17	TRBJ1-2	TGTGCCAGCAGCTTAGGCCTAAGGGGCCGAAAAAACTATGGCTACACCTTC	CASSLGLRGRKNYGYTF
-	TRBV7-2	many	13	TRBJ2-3	TGTGCCAGCAGCTCCCCCACACGAAATACGCAGTATTTT	CASSSPTRNTQYF
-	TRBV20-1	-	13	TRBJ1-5	TGCAGTGCTAGCCGAAGGGGGGATCAGCCCCAGCATTTT	CSASRRGDQPQHF
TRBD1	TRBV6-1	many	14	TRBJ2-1	TGTGCCAGCAAGGGGGCTGGAAACTACAATGAGCAGTTCTTC	CASKGAGNYNEQFF